This section outlines one T cell receptor beta chain sequence together with its context. There are a few counts of this clonotype. Its binding antigen is unknown. No qualities accompany the bases; no much larger clone lies one base away. This record belongs to a study of blood T cells in healthy people across ages (dated by TCRdb to between 2014 and 2016). Study-wide context: In model experiments, template switching captured roughly one uniquely barcoded TCR beta cDNA molecule for every two T cells. Using deep sequencing normalized with unique cDNA molecular identifiers, the study measured how TCR beta repertoire diversity changes with age. The donors were divided into four age groups: young (average about 15 years), middle-aged (about 39), aged (around 59) and long-lived (roughly 82). Donors of different ages were randomly distributed across sequencing lanes to avoid experimental bias. For two donors (one aged 18 to 29 and one aged 80 or older), the study analyzed two additional independent replicas of 1 million unique cDNA reads from the same blood draw. Study-wide findings and limitations: The percentage of naive T cells measured by flow cytometry correlated strongly with observed TCR beta diversity. Because profiling used bulk unsorted PBMCs, naive and antigen-experienced compartments could not be compared conclusively. As age increased, observed TCR beta diversity per million T cells dropped in a roughly linear way, and a significant reduction was already evident by age 40. The long-lived group showed more naive CD4+ T cells, fewer expanded clones and increased TCR diversity than the aged group, suggesting age selection. Estimates of total diversity based on one million sequenced T cells were considered lower bounds and underestimates. Because the CMV infection status of the donors was unknown, age-related changes in expanded clonotypes may potentially have been confounded.

Library preparation was by 5' RACE. The sequencer was an Illumina HiSeq 2500. A second PCR of about 6 to 12 cycles was run with a J-beta primer mix and a sample-barcoded 5' primer. A template-switch 5' adaptor carrying 12 random nucleotides introduced a unique molecular identifier onto each TCR beta cDNA molecule. Each sample yielded at least 2.5 million CDR3-containing paired-end reads. First-strand cDNA synthesis was performed from all RNA using the Mint cDNA synthesis kit, with priming by a TRBC-specific oligonucleotide. After uracil-DNA glycosylase treatment, a first 18-cycle PCR used universal primers M1SS and BC2_uni_R on all cDNA. Per the original workflow: Each sample was normalized by randomly selecting 1 million high-quality reads, each carrying a distinct molecular identifier. Reads sharing molecular identifiers were discarded rather than binned into consensus sequences. MiTCR, with a Q25 quality threshold and the strictest error-elimination algorithm, was used for CDR3 identification, clonotype clustering and error correction. A nonparametric unseen species model with Euler transformation was used to estimate lower-bound total TCR beta diversity. TCRdb redid the processing of the public reads, applying fastp at Q25 and MiXCR, and retained in-frame beta chains. Each entry is one CDR3 protein sequence, shown with its most common DNA and genes. What appears here as the V and J calls and clone size reflects TCRdb's work, not the paper's. Within this sample are more than 1,400,000 distinct CDR3 sequences, with around two fifths of them counted one time only. 7% to 9.5% of the sample comes from the top ten.

The donors were about 40 Caucasian individuals from Russia, aged roughly 6 to 100 years, who were systemically healthy. Each donor gave ten milliliters of peripheral blood, drawn into EDTA-treated Vacutainer tubes. PBMCs were isolated by Ficoll-Paque density-gradient centrifugation, with at least 6 million obtained per sample. Total RNA was extracted from PBMCs with Trizol reagent, with at least 5.5 micrograms obtained per sample. Naive CD45RAhigh/CD27high T cell percentages were measured by flow cytometry on a PBMC aliquot from every donor. Taken from the germline V gene (reference sequence), the CDR1 and CDR2 loops are SEHNR and FQNEAQ. V lost 5 bases and J lost 4 bases, and the count of bases not matched to a germline gene is 12. The CDR3 spans 17 residues, from the cysteine through the phenylalanine. The entry retains the CDR3 DNA only, 51 bases that are in frame from base 1.

The sequence derives from a woman younger than 35 in good health. The receptor chain draws on TRBV7-9 and TRBJ2-1, and TRBD2 aligns with 9 junction nucleotides. Sequenced input: blood. The nucleotides read TGTGCCAGCAGCCGCCCTTTAGCGGGAGAACCTTACAATGAGCAGTTCTTC. Its protein reads: CASSRPLAGEPYNEQFF.